This T cell receptor (beta chain) was sequenced during a study of human T cells and chemical hapten exposure. Germline V gives CDR1 SQVTM, CDR2 ANQGSEA. This CDR3 has 17 residues. V lost 6 bases and J lost 4; bases outside the gene matches: 10. TCRdb analysed the RACE reads with MiXCR anew, one entry per CDR3 protein. The sample shows around 69,000 distinct CDR3 sequences, around 8.8% of them seen only once. The sample's time point: patch test 2, 6 weeks after DPC sensitization. Treatment denoted: therapeutic diphenylcyclopropenone sensitization with weekly scalp DPC. This receptor was obtained from a woman in her fifties or sixties with alopecia areata. Some clones in this sample may be carry-over from other donors' samples. The sequencing used whole blood, collected in connection with sensitization to the hapten diphenylcyclopropenone (DPC). This sequence joins TRBV29-1 and TRBJ2-3, with 16 positions matching TRBD2. The CDR3 coding sequence is TGCAGCGTCTCCGGGACTAGCGGGAGGGCCGGGGCAGATACGCAGTATTTT. This gives the protein CSVSGTSGRAGADTQYF.